The clone carrying this T cell receptor beta chain appeared a few times. Its antigen is as yet unknown. These data come from a study of sequential checkpoint blockade in melanoma. This CDR3 has 14 residues. Germline CDR1 reads GTSNPN; CDR2 reads SVGIG (reference sequence). J was trimmed by 6 bases and V by 0 bases; bases with no gene match: 7. As for treatment: randomized to nivolumab then ipilimumab (arm A) or the reverse (arm B). Notes on the study in general: In arm A, pretreatment tumor clonality was associated with response. Patients with week-13 increases in T-cell fraction and clonality benefited about 30 times more often.

Method: immunoSEQ multiplex PCR; TCRdb's copy keeps in-frame clones and lacks some. This sample has around 2,500 clones; around 21% occur once, and the top ten carry about a sixth. This sequence originates from a human donor with melanoma. The rearrangement uses TRBV30 and TRBJ1-1, with 7 bases identical to TRBD1. The sample was tumor tissue (inferred from file names), taken from a patient given nivolumab and ipilimumab in sequence. The CDR3 loop is CAWSVQGQRAEAFF. CDR3 in DNA: TGTGCCTGGAGTGTACAGGGGCAGAGGGCTGAAGCTTTCTTT. The variable domain in full, completed from reference TRBV30 and TRBJ1-1, reads SQTIHQWPATLVQPVGSPLSLECTVEGTSNPNLYWYRQAAGRGLQLLFYSVGIGQISSEVPQNLSASRPQDRQFILSSKKLLLSDSGFYLCAWSVQGQRAEAFFGQGTRLTVV.